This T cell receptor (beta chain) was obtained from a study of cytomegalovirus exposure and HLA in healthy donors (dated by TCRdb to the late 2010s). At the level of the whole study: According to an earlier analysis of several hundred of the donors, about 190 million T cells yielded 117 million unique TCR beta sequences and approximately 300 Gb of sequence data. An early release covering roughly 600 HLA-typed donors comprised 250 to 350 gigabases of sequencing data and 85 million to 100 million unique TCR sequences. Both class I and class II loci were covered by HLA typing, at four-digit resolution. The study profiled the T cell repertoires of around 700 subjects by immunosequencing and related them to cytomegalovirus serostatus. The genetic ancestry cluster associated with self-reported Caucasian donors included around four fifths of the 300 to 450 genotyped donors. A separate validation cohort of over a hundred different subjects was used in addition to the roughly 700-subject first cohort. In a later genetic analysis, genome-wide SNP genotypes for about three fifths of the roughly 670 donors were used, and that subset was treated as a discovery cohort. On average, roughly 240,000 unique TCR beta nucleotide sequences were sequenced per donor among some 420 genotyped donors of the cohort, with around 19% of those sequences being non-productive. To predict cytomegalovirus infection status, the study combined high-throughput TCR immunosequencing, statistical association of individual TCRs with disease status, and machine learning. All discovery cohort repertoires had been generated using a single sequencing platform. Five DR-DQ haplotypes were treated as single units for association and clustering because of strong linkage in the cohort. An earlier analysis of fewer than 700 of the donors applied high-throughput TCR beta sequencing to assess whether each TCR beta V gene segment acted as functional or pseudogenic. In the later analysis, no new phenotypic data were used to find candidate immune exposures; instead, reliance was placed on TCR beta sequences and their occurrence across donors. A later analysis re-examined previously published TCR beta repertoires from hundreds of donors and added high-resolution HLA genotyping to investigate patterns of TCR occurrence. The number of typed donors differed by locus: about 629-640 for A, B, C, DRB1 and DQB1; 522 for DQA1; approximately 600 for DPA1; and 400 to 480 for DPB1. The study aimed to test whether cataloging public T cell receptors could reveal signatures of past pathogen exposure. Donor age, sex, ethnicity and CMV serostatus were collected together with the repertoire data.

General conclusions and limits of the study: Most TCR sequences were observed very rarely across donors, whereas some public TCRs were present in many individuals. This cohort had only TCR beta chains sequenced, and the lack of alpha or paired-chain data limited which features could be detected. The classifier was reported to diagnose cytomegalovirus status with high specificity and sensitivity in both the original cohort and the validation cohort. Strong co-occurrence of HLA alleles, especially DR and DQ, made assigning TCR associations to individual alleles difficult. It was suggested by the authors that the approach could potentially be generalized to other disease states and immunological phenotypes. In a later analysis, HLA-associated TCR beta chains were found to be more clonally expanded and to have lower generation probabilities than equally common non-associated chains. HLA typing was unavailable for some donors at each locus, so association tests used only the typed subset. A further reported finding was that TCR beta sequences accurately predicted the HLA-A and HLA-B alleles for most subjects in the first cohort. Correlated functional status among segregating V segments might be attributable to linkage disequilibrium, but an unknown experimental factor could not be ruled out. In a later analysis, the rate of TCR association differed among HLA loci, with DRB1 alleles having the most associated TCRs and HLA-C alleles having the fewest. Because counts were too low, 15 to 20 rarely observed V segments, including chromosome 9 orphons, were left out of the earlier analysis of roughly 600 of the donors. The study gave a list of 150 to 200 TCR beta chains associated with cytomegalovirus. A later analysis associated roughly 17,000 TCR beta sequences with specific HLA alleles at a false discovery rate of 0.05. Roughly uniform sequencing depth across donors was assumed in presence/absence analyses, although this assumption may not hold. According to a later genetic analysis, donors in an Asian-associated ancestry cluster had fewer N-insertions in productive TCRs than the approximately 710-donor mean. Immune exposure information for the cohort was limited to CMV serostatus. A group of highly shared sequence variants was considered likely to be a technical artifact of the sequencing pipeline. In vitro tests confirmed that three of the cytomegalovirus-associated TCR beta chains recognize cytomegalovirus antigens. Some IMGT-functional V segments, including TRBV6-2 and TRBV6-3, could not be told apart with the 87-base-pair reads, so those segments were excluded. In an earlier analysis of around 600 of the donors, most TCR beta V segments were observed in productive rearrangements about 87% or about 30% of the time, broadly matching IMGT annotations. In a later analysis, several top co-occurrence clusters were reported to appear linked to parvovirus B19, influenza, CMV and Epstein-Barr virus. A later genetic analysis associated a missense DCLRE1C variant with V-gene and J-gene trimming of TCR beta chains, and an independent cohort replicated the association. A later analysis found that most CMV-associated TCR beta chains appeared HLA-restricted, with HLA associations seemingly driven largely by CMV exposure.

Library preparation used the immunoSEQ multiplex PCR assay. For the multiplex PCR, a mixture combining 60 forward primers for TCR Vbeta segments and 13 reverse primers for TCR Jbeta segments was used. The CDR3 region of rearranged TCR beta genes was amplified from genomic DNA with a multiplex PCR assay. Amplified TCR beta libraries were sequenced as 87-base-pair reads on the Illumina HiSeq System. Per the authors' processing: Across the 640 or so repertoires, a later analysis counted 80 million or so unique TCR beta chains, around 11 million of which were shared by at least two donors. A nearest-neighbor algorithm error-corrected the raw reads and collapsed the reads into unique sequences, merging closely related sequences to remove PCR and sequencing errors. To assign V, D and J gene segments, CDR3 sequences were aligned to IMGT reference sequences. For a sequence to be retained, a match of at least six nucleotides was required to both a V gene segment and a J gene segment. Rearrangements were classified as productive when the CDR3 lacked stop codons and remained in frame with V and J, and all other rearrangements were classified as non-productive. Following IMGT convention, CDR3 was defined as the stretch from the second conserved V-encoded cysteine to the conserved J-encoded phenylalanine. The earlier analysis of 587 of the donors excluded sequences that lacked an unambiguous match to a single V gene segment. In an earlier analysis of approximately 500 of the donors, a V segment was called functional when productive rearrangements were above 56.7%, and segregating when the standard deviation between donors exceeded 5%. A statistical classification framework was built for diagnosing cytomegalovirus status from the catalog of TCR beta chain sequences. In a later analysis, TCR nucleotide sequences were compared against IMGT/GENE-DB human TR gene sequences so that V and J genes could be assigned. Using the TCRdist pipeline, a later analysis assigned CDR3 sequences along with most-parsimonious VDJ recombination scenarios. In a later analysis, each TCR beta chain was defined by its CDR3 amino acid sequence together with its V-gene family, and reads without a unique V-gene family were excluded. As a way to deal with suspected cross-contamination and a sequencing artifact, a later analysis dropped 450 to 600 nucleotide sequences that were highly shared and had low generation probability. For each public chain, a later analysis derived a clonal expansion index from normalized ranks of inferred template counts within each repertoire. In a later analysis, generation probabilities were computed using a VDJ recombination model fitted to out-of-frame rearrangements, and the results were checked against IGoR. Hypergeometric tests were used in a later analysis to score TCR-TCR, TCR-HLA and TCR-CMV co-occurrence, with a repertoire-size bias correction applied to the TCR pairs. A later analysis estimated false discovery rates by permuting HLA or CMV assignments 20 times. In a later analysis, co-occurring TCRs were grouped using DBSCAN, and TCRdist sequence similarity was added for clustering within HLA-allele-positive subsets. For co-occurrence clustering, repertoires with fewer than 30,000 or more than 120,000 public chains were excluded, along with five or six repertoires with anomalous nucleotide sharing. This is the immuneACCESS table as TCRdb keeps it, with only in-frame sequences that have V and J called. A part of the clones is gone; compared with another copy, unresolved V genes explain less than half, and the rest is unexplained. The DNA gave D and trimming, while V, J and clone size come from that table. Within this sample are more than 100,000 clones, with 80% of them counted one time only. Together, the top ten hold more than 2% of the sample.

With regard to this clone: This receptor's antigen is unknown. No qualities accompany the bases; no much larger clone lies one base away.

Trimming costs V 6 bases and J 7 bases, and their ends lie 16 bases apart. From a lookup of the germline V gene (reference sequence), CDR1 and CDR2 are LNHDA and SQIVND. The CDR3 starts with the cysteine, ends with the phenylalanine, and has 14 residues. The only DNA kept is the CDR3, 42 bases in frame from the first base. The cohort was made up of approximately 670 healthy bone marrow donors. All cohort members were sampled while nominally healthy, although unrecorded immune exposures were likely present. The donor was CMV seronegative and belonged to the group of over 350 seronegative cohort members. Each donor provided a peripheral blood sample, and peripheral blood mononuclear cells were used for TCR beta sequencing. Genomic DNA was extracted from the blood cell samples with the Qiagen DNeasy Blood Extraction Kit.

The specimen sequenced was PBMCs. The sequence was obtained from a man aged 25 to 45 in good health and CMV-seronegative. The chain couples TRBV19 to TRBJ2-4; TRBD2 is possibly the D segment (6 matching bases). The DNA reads TGTGCCAGTAGCACTGGAGGGGCAAGGAACATTCAGTACTTC. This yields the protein CASSTGGARNIQYF.